The T cell receptor beta chain under discussion was sequenced for a study of CD4+ T cells in melanoma (dated by TCRdb to about 2022). A note on the overall study: The study investigated neoantigen-specific CD4+ T cells in human melanoma. The research as a whole found: Neoantigen-specific CD4+ T cells were reported to be correlated with the function of CD8+ T cells, macrophages and B cells. Neoantigen-specific CD4+ T cells in melanoma were reported to have a range of differentiation states.

Library preparation was by the immunoSEQ multiplex PCR assay. TCRdb took over this immuneACCESS table, retaining in-frame rearrangements with V and J assigned. Such tables are incomplete; in checked studies, under half of the missing clones stem from an unresolved V gene, and the remainder is unexplained. Present in this sample are more than 7,000 clones, 60% to 85% of which were seen just once. Over 15% of the sample belongs to the ten largest clones. The donors were melanoma patients. Concerning this clone: The clone's antigen remains unknown. Within one base of it there is no much larger clone, and no base qualities were kept.

The CDR3 goes from the cysteine to the phenylalanine over 14 residues. The read is trimmed to its CDR3 DNA, 42 bases read in frame from base 1. V is reduced by 4 bases and J by 8 bases, leaving a spacing of 14 bases between them. In the germline V gene, CDR1 corresponds to SGHAT and CDR2 to FQNNGV. The clonotype originates from a human donor with melanoma. The sample comprised cells from a culture (not recorded whether cultured in vitro). The sequence joins TRBV11-2 to TRBJ2-2; too little of a D gene remains to name it. The CDR3 protein: CASSSPKVWGELFF. The DNA is as follows: TGTGCCAGCAGCTCCCCTAAAGTATGGGGGGAGCTGTTTTTT. With all but the CDR3 taken from the reference TRBV11-2 and TRBJ2-2 genes, the full variable domain is: EAGVAQSPRYKIIEKRQSVAFWCNPISGHATLYWYQQILGQGPKLLIQFQNNGVVDDSQLPKDRFSAERLKGVDSTLKIQPAKLEDSAVYLCASSSPKVWGELFFGEGSRLTVL.